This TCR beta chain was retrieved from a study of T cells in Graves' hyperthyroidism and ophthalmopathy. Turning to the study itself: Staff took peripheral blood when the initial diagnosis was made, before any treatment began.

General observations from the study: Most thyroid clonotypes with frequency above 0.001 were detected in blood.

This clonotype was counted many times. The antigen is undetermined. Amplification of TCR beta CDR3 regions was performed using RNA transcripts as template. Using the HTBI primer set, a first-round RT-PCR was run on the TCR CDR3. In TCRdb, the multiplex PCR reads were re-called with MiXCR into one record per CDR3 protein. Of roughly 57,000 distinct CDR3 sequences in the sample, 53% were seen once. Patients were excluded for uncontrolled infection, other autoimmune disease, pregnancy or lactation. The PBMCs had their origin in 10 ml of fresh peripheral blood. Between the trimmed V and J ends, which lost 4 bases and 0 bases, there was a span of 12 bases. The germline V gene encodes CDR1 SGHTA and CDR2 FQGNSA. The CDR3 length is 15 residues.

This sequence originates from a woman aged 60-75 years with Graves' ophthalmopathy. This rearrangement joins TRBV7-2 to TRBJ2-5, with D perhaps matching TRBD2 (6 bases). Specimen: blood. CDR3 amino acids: CASSYTLADQETQYF. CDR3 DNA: TGTGCCAGCAGCTACACTTTAGCGGACCAAGAGACCCAGTACTTC. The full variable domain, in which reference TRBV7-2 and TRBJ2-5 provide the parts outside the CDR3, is GAGVSQSPSNKVTEKGKDVELRCDPISGHTALYWYRQSLGQGLEFLIYFQGNSAPDKSGLPSDRFSAERTGGSVSTLTIQRTQQEDSAVYLCASSYTLADQETQYFGPGTRLLVL.